The following is a T cell receptor (beta chain) sequence with its context. Antigen specificity is unknown. The source of the sample is a study of shared clonotypes between healthy human individuals. Turning to the study itself: Each donor contributed plates that comprised three CD4 naive, three CD4 memory, two CD8 naive and one CD8 memory.

In the naive CD8 group, cells lacked CD45RO and were positively selected for CCR7, so terminally differentiated effector memory CD45RA+ cells were left out. There are 13 residues in the CDR3. The V and J ends lost 4 bases and 0 bases respectively, with 6 bases between them. Germline loops: CDR1 PRHDT, CDR2 FYEKMQ (reference sequence). Study-level results: Sharing across a handful of donors was seen in roughly 5.2% of naive CD4 clonotypes.

For every subset, genomic DNA was evenly distributed across several immunoSEQ plates. Original data processing: ImmunoSEQ supplied junction-only sequences lacking quality scores, so filtering was different. The assay was immunoSEQ multiplex PCR, and TCRdb's table has in-frame clones only and misses some. V, J and clone size are those of that table, while D and trimming were read from the DNA. The sample contains millions of clones, 85% to 95% of which appear only once. Sequenced material: naive CD8+ T cells from PBMCs. The genes are TRBV13 and TRBJ2-5; D remains ambiguous. The sequence was collected from a man younger than 30 in good health. Some clones in this sample may be carry-over from other donors' samples. The CDR3 coding sequence is TGTGCCAGCAGCTCCGCCTACCAAGAGACCCAGTACTTC. Translated: CASSSAYQETQYF.